This paragraph covers one T cell receptor beta chain sequence. The antigen is undetermined. The CDR3 consists of 14 residues. The V segment lost 7 bases and the J segment 8 bases; nucleotides outside the gene matches: 7. The germline V gene has CDR1 MDHEN and CDR2 SYDVKM. Sequencing used immunoSEQ multiplex PCR; TCRdb keeps in-frame clones, though not all of them. The sample holds 90,000 to 110,000 clones, 88% seen once. The sample comes from a study of T cell responses to AZD1222 COVID-19 vaccine. Study-level results: Without day 14 samples, only post-peak T cell repertoires were studied. Spike regions recognized by vaccine-associated CD4 TCRs spanned the protein, led by 160-218 and 743-854. White British people made up most donors, females outnumbered males, and clonal diversity was possibly underestimated. Nearly half of spike-specific TCRs reportedly target unmutated variant regions.

The receptor's source is an adult in good health. The chain is built from TRBV28 and TRBJ1-6; TRBD1 agrees at 8 bases. Sequencing used peripheral blood, obtained on day 0 of MenACWY control vaccination. Here the CDR3 reads CASTPGGRDSPLHF. DNA of the CDR3: TGTGCCAGCACTCCAGGGGGCAGGGATTCACCCCTCCACTTT.